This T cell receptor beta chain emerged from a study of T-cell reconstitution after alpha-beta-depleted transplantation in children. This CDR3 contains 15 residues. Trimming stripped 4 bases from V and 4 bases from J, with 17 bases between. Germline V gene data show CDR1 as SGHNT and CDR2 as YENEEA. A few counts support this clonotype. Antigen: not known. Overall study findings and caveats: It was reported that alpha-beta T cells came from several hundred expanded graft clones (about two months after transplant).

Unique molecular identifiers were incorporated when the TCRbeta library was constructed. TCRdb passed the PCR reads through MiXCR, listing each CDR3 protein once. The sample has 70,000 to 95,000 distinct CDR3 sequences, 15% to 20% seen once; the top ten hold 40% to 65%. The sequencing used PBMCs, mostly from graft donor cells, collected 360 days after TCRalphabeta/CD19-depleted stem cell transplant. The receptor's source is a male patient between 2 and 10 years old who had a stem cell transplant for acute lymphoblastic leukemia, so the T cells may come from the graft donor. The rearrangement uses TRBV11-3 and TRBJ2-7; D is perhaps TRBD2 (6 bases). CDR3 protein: CASSSWGLSAYEQYF. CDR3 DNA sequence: TGTGCCAGCAGCTCTTGGGGACTTTCGGCTTACGAGCAGTACTTC.